Sequencing of this T cell receptor beta chain was carried out in a study of T-cell reconstitution after alpha-beta-depleted transplantation in children. General study points: Reportedly, roughly two months post-transplant, alpha-beta T cells arose from several hundred expanded graft clones. Newly produced T cells mostly provided counts and TCRbeta diversity after one year, as hyperexpanded clones declined. The study traced high day-60 TCRbeta diversity in some patients to surviving recipient T cells and thymic progenitors.

As it was prepared, the TCRbeta library received unique molecular identifiers. One entry per CDR3 protein results from TCRdb running MiXCR on the PCR reads. The table lists tens of thousands of distinct CDR3 sequences, 9.2% of them singletons. Germline CDR1 and CDR2: SGHTA and FQGNSA. The V segment lost 4 bases and the J segment 4 bases; nucleotides outside the gene matches: 3. The CDR3 covers 14 residues. This clonotype showed up many times. The antigen remains undetermined. The source material was PBMCs, mostly from graft donor cells, sampled 60 days after TCRalphabeta/CD19-depleted stem cell transplant. The V and J genes are TRBV7-2 and TRBJ1-4, with TRBD1 matching over 7 bases. This sequence was found in a male patient aged 2 to 10 who had a stem cell transplant for chronic granulomatous disease, so the T cells may come from the graft donor. For the CDR3, the DNA is TGTGCCAGCAGCTCAGGGGGGGTTAATGAAAAACTGTTTTTT. It yields the protein CASSSGGVNEKLFF.